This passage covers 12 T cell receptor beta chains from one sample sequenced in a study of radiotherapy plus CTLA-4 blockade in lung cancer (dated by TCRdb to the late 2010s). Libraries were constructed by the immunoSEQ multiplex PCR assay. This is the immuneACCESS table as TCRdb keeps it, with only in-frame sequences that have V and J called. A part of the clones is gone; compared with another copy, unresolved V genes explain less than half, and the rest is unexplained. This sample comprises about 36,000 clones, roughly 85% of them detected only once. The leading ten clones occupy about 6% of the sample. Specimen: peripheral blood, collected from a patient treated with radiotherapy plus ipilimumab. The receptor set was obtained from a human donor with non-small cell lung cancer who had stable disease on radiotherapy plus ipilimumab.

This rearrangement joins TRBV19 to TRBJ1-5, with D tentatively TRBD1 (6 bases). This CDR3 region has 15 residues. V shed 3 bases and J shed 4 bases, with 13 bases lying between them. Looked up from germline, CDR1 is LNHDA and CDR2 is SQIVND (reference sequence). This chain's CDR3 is CASSMAQGQNQPQHF. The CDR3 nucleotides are TGTGCCAGTAGTATGGCCCAAGGACAGAATCAGCCCCAGCATTTT.

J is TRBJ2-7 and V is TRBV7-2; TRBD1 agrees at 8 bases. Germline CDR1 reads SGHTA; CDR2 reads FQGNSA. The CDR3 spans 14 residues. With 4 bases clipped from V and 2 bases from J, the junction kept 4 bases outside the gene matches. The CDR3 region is CASSSQGGTYEQYF. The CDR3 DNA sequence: TGTGCCAGCAGCTCACAGGGGGGTACCTACGAGCAGTACTTC.

The CDR3 spells CASSPGLETYEQYF. The CDR3 DNA reads TGTGCCAGCAGCCCGGGACTAGAGACCTACGAGCAGTACTTC. This chain links TRBV7-2 with TRBJ2-7; 8 positions agree with TRBD2. Germline V CDR1 and CDR2: SGHTA, FQGNSA. Trimming took 5 bases from V and 2 from J; bases not matched to a gene: 5. The CDR3 loop spans 14 amino acids. The full variable domain, rest sourced from reference TRBV7-2 and TRBJ2-7, is GAGVSQSPSNKVTEKGKDVELRCDPISGHTALYWYRQSLGQGLEFLIYFQGNSAPDKSGLPSDRFSAERTGGSVSTLTIQRTQQEDSAVYLCASSPGLETYEQYFGPGTRLTVT.

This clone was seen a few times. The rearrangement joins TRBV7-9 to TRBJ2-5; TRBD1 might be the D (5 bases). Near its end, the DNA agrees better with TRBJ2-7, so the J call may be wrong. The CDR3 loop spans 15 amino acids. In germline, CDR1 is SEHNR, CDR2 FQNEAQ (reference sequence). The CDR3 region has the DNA TGTGCCAGCAGCCCCCGGACACACCTTCAAGGCGAGCAGTACTTC. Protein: CASSPRTHLQGEQYF.

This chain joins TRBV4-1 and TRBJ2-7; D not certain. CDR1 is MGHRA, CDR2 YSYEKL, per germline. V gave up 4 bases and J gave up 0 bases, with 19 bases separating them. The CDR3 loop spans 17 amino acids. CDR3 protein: CASSLPRGERSSYEQYF. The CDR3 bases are TGCGCCAGCAGCCTTCCAAGAGGAGAAAGGAGCTCCTACGAGCAGTACTTC.

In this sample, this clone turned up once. As DNA, the CDR3 is TGTGCCACCAGCTCCCTTAGTGGGACTGTCGCTAACTATGGCTACACCTTC. This translates into CATSSLSGTVANYGYTF. This sequence joins TRBV15 and TRBJ1-2, with a tentative D call TRBD1 (5 bases). V gave up 5 bases and J gave up 0 bases, with 19 bases separating them. The CDR3 has 17 amino acids. Germline CDR1 and CDR2: LNHNV and YYDKDF (reference sequence).

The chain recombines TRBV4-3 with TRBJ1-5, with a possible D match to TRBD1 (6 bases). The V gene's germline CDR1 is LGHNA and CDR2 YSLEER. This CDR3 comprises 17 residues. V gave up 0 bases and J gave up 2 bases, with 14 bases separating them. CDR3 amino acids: CASSQDLGGQGNQPQHF. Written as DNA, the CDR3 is TGCGCCAGCAGCCAAGATTTGGGGGGGCAGGGCAATCAGCCCCAGCATTTT.

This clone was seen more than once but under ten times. The CDR3 DNA sequence: TGTGCCAGCAGCCGGACAGGGCTTCACTATGGCTACACCTTC. The encoded protein is CASSRTGLHYGYTF. V usage is TRBV2 and J usage is TRBJ1-2, with TRBD1 matching over 8 bases. CDR3 length: 14 residues. The germline V gene has CDR1 SNHLY and CDR2 FYNNEI. With V trimmed by 6 bases and J by 3 bases, 6 bases remained unmatched.

In nucleotides, the CDR3 is TGTGCCACCAGGGGCTCAGTCGCAGATACGCAGTATTTT. Its translation is CATRGSVADTQYF. V gene TRBV28 combines with J gene TRBJ2-3, with D perhaps matching TRBD1 (6 bases). This CDR3 region has 13 residues. V was cut by 10 bases and J by 4 bases, with 15 bases left in between. Germline CDR1 reads MDHEN; CDR2 reads SYDVKM.

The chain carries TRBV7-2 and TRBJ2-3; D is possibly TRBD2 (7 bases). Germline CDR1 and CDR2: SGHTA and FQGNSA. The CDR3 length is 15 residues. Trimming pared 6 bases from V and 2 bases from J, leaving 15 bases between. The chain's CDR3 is CASRKGRGYTDTQYF. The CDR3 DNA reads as TGTGCCAGCAGAAAGGGGAGGGGGTACACAGATACGCAGTATTTT.

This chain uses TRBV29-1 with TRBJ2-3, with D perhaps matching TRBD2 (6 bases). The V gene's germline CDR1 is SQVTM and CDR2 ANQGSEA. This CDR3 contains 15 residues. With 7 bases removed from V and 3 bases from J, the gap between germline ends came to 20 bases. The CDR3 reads CSAGGTAAGTDTQYF. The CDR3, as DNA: TGCAGCGCGGGCGGGACCGCTGCGGGAACAGATACGCAGTATTTT.

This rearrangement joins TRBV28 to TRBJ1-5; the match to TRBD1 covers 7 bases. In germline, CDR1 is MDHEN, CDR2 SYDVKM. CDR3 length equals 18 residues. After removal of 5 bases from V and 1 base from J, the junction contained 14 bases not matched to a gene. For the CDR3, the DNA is TGTGCCAGCAGTAGTGGGACAGTTGCGAGTTACAGCAATCAGCCCCAGCATTTT. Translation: CASSSGTVASYSNQPQHF.